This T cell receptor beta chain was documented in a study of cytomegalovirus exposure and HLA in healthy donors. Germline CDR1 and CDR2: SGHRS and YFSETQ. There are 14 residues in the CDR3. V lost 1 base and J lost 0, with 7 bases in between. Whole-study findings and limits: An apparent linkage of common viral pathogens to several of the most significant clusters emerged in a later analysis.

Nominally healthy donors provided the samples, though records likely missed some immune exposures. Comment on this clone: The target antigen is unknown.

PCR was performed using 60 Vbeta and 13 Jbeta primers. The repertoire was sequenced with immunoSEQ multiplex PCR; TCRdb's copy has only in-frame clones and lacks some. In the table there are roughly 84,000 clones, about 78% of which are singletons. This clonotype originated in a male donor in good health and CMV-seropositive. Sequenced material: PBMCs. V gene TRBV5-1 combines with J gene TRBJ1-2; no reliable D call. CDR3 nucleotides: TGCGCCAGCAGCTTGAGTTTAGCTAACTATGGCTACACCTTC. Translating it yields CASSLSLANYGYTF.